Each of the 7 T cell receptor beta chains below was sequenced from the same sample in a study of a mutant IDH1 vaccine in newly diagnosed glioma. Some clones are missing from TCRdb's copy, which holds only in-frame ones; the method was immunoSEQ multiplex PCR. The table records tens of thousands of clones, about 92% of them present only once. This sample's time point: week 47, end of study. What each vaccine dose contained was 300 ug of mutant IDH1 20-mer peptide, accompanied by topical imiquimod. No antigen has been identified for these receptors. The sequencing here drew on PBMCs, taken from a glioma patient whose treatment included an IDH1 peptide vaccine. The receptors come from a man aged 35-49 years with glioma.

For the CDR3, the DNA is TGTGCCAGCAGTGATGAGGTGAACACTGAAGCTTTCTTT. Residues: CASSDEVNTEAFF. The rearrangement uses TRBV2 and TRBJ1-1; D ambiguous. Germline lookup yields CDR1 SNHLY and CDR2 FYNNEI. V was trimmed by 3 bases and J by 0 bases, leaving 5 bases between them. CDR3 length equals 13 residues.

The chain is built from TRBV29-1 and TRBJ1-5, with 12 bases matching TRBD1. V trimming: 4 bases; J trimming: 3 bases; junction bases outside the gene matches: 10. This CDR3 has 17 residues. CDR1 SQVTM and CDR2 ANQGSEA come from the germline V gene. This CDR3 reads CSVVVGTGGNFNQPQHF. The CDR3 DNA sequence: TGCAGCGTTGTGGTCGGGACAGGGGGCAATTTCAATCAGCCCCAGCATTTT.

V gene TRBV19 combines with J gene TRBJ2-4; D perhaps matches TRBD1 (5 bases). The CDR3 totals 12 residues. Germline CDR1 and CDR2: LNHDA and SQIVND (reference sequence). Trimming cost V 9 bases and J 2 bases, with 8 bases left between them. In nucleotides, the CDR3 is TGTGCCAGCAGGGATACCAAAAACATTCAGTACTTC. Translated, it gives CASRDTKNIQYF. The full variable domain, in which reference TRBV19 and TRBJ2-4 provide the parts outside the CDR3, is DGGITQSPKYLFRKEGQNVTLSCEQNLNHDAMYWYRQDPGQGLRLIYYSQIVNDFQKGDIAEGYSVSREKKESFPLTVTSAQKNPTAFYLCASRDTKNIQYFGAGTRLSVL.

This clone was counted a single time. This sequence joins TRBV11-3 and TRBJ2-1; 8 positions agree with TRBD2. This CDR3 region has 17 residues. Looked up from germline, CDR1 is SGHNT and CDR2 is YENEEA. The V segment lost 0 bases and the J segment 5 bases; nucleotides outside the gene matches: 9. The CDR3 reads CASSLETSARGDNEQFF. CDR3 DNA: TGTGCCAGCAGCTTAGAGACTAGCGCGAGAGGGGACAATGAGCAGTTCTTC.

In its sample, this clone was seen once. This sequence joins TRBV28 and TRBJ1-2, with a tentative D call TRBD1 (6 bases). Germline V gene data show CDR1 as MDHEN and CDR2 as SYDVKM. There are 15 residues in the CDR3. The germline V and J ends were trimmed by 2 bases and 5 bases, with 15 bases remaining between them. CDR3 protein: CASSLRDIGTYGYTF. The CDR3 DNA reads as TGTGCCAGCAGTTTAAGGGACATCGGAACGTATGGCTACACCTTC.

The CDR3 region is CASSQPNDRVVADTQYF. Here the CDR3 DNA reads TGCGCCAGCAGTCAACCTAATGACAGGGTTGTGGCAGATACGCAGTATTTT. This chain uses TRBV23-1 with TRBJ2-3; 7 bases align to TRBD1. TRBV23-1 is assigned to the ORF class and has an uncertain function. The V and J ends lost 2 bases and 4 bases, in that order; junction bases with no gene match: 12. The CDR3 consists of 17 residues.

This chain joins TRBV5-4 and TRBJ1-2; no firm D call. The CDR3 sequence is 14 residues long. V lost 1 base to trimming and J lost 0 bases, with 7 bases between them. CDR1 is SGHNT and CDR2 is YYREEE in the germline V gene (reference sequence). The CDR3 DNA follows: TGTGCCAGCAGCTTGCGCCTTTCTAACTATGGCTACACCTTC. Translation: CASSLRLSNYGYTF.